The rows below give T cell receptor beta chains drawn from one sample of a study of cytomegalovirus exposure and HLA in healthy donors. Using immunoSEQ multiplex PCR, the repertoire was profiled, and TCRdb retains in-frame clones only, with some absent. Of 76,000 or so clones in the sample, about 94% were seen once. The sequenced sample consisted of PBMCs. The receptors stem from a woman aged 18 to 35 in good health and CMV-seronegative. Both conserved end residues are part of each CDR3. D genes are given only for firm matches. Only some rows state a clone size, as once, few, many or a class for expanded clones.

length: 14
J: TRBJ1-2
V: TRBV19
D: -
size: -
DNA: TGTGCCAGTACCCCATCGGCGGATGCCTATGGCTACACCTTC
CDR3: CASTPSADAYGYTF

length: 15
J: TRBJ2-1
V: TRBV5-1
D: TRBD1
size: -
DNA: TGCGCCAGCAGCTTTACAGGGGACCGAGCCAATGAGCAGTTCTTC
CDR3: CASSFTGDRANEQFF

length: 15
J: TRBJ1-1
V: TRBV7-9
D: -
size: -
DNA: TGTGCCAGCAGCTTAAGACCCGGGGGGGACACTGAAGCTTTCTTT
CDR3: CASSLRPGGDTEAFF

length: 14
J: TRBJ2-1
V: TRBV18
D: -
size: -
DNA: TGTGCCAGCTCACCACGGGAGTTTCGCAATGAGCAGTTCTTC
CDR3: CASSPREFRNEQFF

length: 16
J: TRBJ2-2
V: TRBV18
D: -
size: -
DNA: TGTGCCAGCTCACCGAATCCCGGCAGGGTCGGCGGGGAGCTGTTTTTT
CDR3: CASSPNPGRVGGELFF

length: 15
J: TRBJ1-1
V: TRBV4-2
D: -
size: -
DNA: TGTGCCAGCAGCCAGGCGGATGGGGGGGTCACTGAAGCTTTCTTT
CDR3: CASSQADGGVTEAFF

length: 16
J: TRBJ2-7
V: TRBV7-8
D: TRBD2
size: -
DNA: TGTGCCAGCAGCCCCGAGGTCGGACTAGCTTCTTCCGAGCAGTACTTC
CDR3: CASSPEVGLASSEQYF

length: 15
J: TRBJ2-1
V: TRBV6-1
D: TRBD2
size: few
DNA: TGTGCCAGCAGTACAGAGCCTAGCGGGAGCAGTGAGCAGTTCTTC
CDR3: CASSTEPSGSSEQFF

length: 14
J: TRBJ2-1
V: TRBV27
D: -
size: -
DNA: TGTGCCAGCAGTTTTCAGGACAGTTACAATGAGCAGTTCTTC
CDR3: CASSFQDSYNEQFF

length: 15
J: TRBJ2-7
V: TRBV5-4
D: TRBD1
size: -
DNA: TGTGCCAGCAGCAAGGGCGGGACAGGGAAGTACGAGCAGTACTTC
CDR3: CASSKGGTGKYEQYF

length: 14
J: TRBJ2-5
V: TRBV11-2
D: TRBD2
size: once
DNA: TGTGCCAGCAGTTTACTAGCGGGGGGGCGCGGCCAGTACTTC
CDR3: CASSLLAGGRGQYF

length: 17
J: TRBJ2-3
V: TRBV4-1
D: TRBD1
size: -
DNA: TGCGCCAGCAGCCAAGGTATTTGGGACAGGGGCACAGATACGCAGTATTTT
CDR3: CASSQGIWDRGTDTQYF

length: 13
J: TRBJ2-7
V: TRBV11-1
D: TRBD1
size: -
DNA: TGTGCCAGCAGCTTGGGACAGAGCTACGAGCAGTACTTC
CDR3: CASSLGQSYEQYF

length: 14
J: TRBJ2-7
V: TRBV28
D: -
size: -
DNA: TGTGCCAGCAGTTTATTGCCGGCAGGCTACGAGCAGTACTTC
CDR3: CASSLLPAGYEQYF

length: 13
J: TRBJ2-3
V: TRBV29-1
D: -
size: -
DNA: TGCAGCGTTGGTCACAGTAGCACAGATACGCAGTATTTT
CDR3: CSVGHSSTDTQYF

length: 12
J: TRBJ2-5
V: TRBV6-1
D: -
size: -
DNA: TGTGCCAGCAATTATGAGGGAGAGACCCAGTACTTC
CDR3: CASNYEGETQYF

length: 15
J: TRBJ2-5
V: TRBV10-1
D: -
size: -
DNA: TGCGCCAGCAGTGATTTTCAGGGGTTAGGAGAGACCCAGTACTTC
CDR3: CASSDFQGLGETQYF

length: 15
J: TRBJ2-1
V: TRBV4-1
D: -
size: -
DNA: TGCGCCAGCAGCCAAGGAGTGGGAGGCTACAATGAGCAGTTCTTC
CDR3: CASSQGVGGYNEQFF

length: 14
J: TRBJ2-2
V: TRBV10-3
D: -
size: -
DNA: TGTGCCACCCGCCCGGGACTTCTTACCGGGGAGCTGTTTTTT
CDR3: CATRPGLLTGELFF

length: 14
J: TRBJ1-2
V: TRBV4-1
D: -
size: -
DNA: TGCGCCAGCAGCCAAGAAAGCAGGGTCCTTGGCTACACCTTC
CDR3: CASSQESRVLGYTF

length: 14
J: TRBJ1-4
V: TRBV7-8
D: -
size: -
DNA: TGTGCCAGCAGCTTCCAAGGAGGTGGTGAAAAACTGTTTTTT
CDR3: CASSFQGGGEKLFF

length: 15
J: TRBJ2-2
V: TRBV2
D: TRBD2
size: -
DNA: TGTGCCAGCAGAGCTAGCGGGGTATACACCGGGGAGCTGTTTTTT
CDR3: CASRASGVYTGELFF

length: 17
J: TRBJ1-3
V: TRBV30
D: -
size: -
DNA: TGTGCCTGGAGTGTACGGGGTGGAGGGGTCAACCGAAACACCATATATTTT
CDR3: CAWSVRGGGVNRNTIYF

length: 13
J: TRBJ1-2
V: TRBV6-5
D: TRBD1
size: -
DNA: TGTGCCAGCAGCCGTGGGGACAGCAGCGGCTACACCTTC
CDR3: CASSRGDSSGYTF

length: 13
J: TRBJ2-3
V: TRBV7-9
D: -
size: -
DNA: TGTGCCAGCAGCTTAGCGGGAGCAGATACGCAGTATTTT
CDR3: CASSLAGADTQYF

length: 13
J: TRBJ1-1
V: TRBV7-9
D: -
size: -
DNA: TGTGCCAGCAGACGACTTTTAGAGACTGAAGCTTTCTTT
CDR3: CASRRLLETEAFF

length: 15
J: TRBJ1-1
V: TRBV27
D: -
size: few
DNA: TGTGCCAGCAGTCAAATCGCAGGGGTTGGCACTGAAGCTTTCTTT
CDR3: CASSQIAGVGTEAFF

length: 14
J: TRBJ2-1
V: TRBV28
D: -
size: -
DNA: TGTGCCAGCAGTTTTCTCGCGGAGGCCAATGAGCAGTTCTTC
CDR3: CASSFLAEANEQFF

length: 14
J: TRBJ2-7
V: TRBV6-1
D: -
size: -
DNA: TGTGCCAGCAGTGAAGGGGGGGAGGCCTACGAGCAGTACTTC
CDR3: CASSEGGEAYEQYF

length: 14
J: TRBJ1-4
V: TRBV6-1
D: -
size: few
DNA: TGTGCCAGCAGTGAAGGACAGGAATCCGAAAAACTGTTTTTT
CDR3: CASSEGQESEKLFF

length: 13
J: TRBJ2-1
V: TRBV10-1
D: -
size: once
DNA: TGCGCCAGCAGTGAGTCGTTAGTATCTGAGCAGTTCTTC
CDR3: CASSESLVSEQFF

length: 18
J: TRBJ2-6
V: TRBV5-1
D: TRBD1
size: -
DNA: TGCGCCAGCAGCTCCTGGACAGGAACCAGCTCTGGGGCCAACGTCCTGACTTTC
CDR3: CASSSWTGTSSGANVLTF

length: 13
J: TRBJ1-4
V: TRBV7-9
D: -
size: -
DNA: TGTGCCAGCAGCCCGTTGGGGCACGAAAAACTGTTTTTT
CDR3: CASSPLGHEKLFF

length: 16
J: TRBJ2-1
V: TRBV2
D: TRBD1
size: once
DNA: TGTGCCAGCAGTCCCGGGACAGGGGGTTTGTGGGGTGAGCAGTTCTTC
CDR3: CASSPGTGGLWGEQFF

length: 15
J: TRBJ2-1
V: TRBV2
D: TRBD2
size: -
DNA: TGTGCCAGCAGGACTGGACTAGCGGTATACAATGAGCAGTTCTTC
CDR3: CASRTGLAVYNEQFF

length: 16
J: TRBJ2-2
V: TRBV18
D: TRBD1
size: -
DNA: TGTGCCAGCTCACCTACCGGGACAGGGAACTCCGGGGAGCTGTTTTTT
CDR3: CASSPTGTGNSGELFF

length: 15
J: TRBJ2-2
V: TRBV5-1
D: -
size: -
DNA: TGCGCCAGCAGCTGGCACCCAGAAAACACCGGGGAGCTGTTTTTT
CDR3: CASSWHPENTGELFF

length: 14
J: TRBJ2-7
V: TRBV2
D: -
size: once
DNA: TGTGCCAGCAGTGATGGCGGGGGCCACTACGAGCAGTACTTC
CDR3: CASSDGGGHYEQYF

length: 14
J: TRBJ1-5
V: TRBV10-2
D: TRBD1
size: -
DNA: TGCGCCACTGGGGACAGGGGGCTCAATCAGCCCCAGCATTTT
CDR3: CATGDRGLNQPQHF

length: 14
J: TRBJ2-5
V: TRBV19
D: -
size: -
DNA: TGTGCCAGTAGTAGGCAGGGGTTTTCAGAGACCCAGTACTTC
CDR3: CASSRQGFSETQYF

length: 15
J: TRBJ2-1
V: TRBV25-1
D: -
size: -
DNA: TGTGCCAGCAGTGAAAGCGGTTTTTCCTACAATGAGCAGTTCTTC
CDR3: CASSESGFSYNEQFF

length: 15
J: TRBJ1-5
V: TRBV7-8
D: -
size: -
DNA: TGTGCCAGCAGCCGCCAGGGAGGCGGCAATCAGCCCCAGCATTTT
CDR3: CASSRQGGGNQPQHF

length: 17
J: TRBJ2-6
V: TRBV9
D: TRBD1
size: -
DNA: TGTGCCAGCAGCGCCGGGACAGGGTCCTCCGGGGCCAACGTCCTGACTTTC
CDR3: CASSAGTGSSGANVLTF

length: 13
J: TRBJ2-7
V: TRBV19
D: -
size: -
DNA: TGTGCCAGTAGTATTACAGGCTCCTACGAGCAGTACTTC
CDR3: CASSITGSYEQYF

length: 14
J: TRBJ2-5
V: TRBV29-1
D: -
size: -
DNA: TGCAGCGTTCCCCGTCCAGGGGACCAAGAGACCCAGTACTTC
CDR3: CSVPRPGDQETQYF

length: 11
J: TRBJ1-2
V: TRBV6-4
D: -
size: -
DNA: TGTGCCAGAGGACAGAACTATGGCTACACCTTC
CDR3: CARGQNYGYTF